Below, 11 T cell receptor beta chains from the same sample are listed, as sequenced in a study of technical replicates of blood from several donors. Some clones are missing from TCRdb's copy, which holds only in-frame ones; the method was immunoSEQ multiplex PCR. The repertoire holds roughly 50,000 clones, 93% seen once, with roughly 4.5% in the top ten. Sequenced: PBMCs. The receptor source for this set is a human donor in good health. Some clones in this sample may be carry-over from other donors' samples.

This chain connects TRBV6-5 to TRBJ1-6; D remains unclear. V lost 8 bases and J 14 bases, leaving 19 bases between the germline ends. This CDR3 has 13 amino acids. CDR1 is MNHEY, CDR2 SVGAGI, per germline. This CDR3 reads CASQSPSMEALHF. The CDR3 DNA is TGTGCCAGCCAGTCGCCCAGTATGGAGGCCCTCCACTTT.

The V gene is TRBV6-6, the J gene TRBJ2-7; D is possibly TRBD2 (6 bases). V gave up 3 bases and J gave up 4 bases, with 10 bases separating them. Germline V gene sequence: CDR1 MNHNY, CDR2 SVGAGI (reference sequence). The CDR3 has 13 residues. The CDR3 DNA reads as TGTGCCAGCAGTTATAATAGCGGATACGAGCAGTACTTC. As protein: CASSYNSGYEQYF.

The rearrangement joins TRBV6-5 to TRBJ2-5; 7 positions match TRBD1. J gave up 5 bases and V 2 bases, and 2 bases lay outside the gene matches. Germline-derived CDR1 and CDR2 are MNHEY and SVGAGI. CDR3 length: 13 amino acids. This CDR3 reads CASSYTGEETQYF. CDR3 nucleotides: TGTGCCAGCAGTTACACAGGGGAGGAGACCCAGTACTTC.

The gene calls are TRBV29-1 and TRBJ2-1, with D perhaps matching TRBD1 (5 bases). The CDR3 covers 12 residues. Trimming removed 6 bases at V and 4 bases at J, with 10 bases between. Germline CDR1 and CDR2: SQVTM and ANQGSEA. The CDR3 region is CSVPAGYNEQFF. For the CDR3, the DNA is TGCAGCGTACCCGCAGGGTACAATGAGCAGTTCTTC.

The chain joins TRBV4-1 to TRBJ2-7, with D maybe TRBD2 (5 bases). The V and J ends lost 4 bases and 6 bases respectively, with 13 bases between them. The germline V gene has CDR1 MGHRA and CDR2 YSYEKL. The CDR3 consists of 13 residues. In DNA form, the CDR3 reads TGCGCCAGCAGCCCAGCGCGTGGAGGCGAGCAGTACTTC. This gives the protein CASSPARGGEQYF.

J is TRBJ1-2 and V is TRBV7-9; 7 bases match TRBD1. This CDR3 has 14 amino acids. From germline, CDR1 is SEHNR and CDR2 FQNEAQ (reference sequence). V lost 4 bases to trimming and J lost 5 bases; unmatched junction nucleotides: 7. CDR3 coding DNA: TGTGCCAGCAGCTCCGGCGGGGACAGATATGGCTACACCTTC. It yields the protein CASSSGGDRYGYTF.

This rearrangement joins TRBV6-6 to TRBJ2-1; no reliable D call. The CDR3 spans 15 residues. Trimming took 0 bases from V and 4 from J, leaving 10 bases between them. Germline V gene data show CDR1 as MNHNY and CDR2 as SVGAGI (reference sequence). Here the CDR3 reads CASSYSSFRYNEQFF. CDR3 DNA: TGTGCCAGCAGTTACTCGAGCTTCCGTTACAATGAGCAGTTCTTC.

The J gene is TRBJ1-1, the V gene TRBV7-9, with D unresolved. The CDR3 contains 12 residues. The germline CDR1 and CDR2 sequences are SEHNR and FQNEAQ (reference sequence). Trimming shortened V by 5 bases and J by 0 bases, and 4 bases separated the two germline ends. CDR3 sequence: CASSLLNTEAFF. DNA of the CDR3: TGTGCCAGCAGCCTGTTGAACACTGAAGCTTTCTTT.

V is TRBV4-3 and J is TRBJ1-3, with a possible D match to TRBD1 (5 bases). The CDR3 has 17 amino acids. Per the germline V gene, CDR1 is LGHNA and CDR2 is YSLEER. Trimming removed 0 bases at V and 2 bases at J, with 14 bases between. The CDR3 sequence: CASSQDLAGLTGNTIYF. CDR3 bases: TGCGCCAGCAGCCAAGATTTAGCAGGGCTCACTGGAAACACCATATATTTT.

The CDR3 DNA is TGTGCCAGTAGTATCTCGACAGGGAACACTGAAGCTTTCTTT. Translation: CASSISTGNTEAFF. The rearrangement joins TRBV19 to TRBJ1-1; D is possibly TRBD1 (6 bases). The CDR3 contains 14 residues. The ends were cut back, 3 bases at V and 1 base at J, with 9 bases in the middle. Per germline, CDR1 LNHDA and CDR2 SQIVND (reference sequence).

The rearrangement joins TRBV10-3 to TRBJ1-2, with TRBD1 matching 7 bases. The CDR3 is 13 amino acids. Trimming took 8 bases from V and 2 from J; bases not matched to a gene: 5. The germline gives CDR1 ENHRY, CDR2 SYGVKD. CDR3 coding DNA: TGTGCCATCTCACAGGGGACGAACTATGGCTACACCTTC. Its protein product is CAISQGTNYGYTF.